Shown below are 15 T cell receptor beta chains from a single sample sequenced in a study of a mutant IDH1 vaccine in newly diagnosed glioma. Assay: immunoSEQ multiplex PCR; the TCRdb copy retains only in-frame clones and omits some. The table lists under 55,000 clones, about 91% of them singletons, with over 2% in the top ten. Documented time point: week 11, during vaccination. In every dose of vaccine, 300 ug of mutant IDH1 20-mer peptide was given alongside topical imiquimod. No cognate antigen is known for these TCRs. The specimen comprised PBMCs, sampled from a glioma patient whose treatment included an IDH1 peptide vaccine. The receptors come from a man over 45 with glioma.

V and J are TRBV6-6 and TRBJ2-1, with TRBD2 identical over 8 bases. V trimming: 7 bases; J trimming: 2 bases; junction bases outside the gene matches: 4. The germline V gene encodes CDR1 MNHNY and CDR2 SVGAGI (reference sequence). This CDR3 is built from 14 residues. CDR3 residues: CASNPGGPYNEQFF. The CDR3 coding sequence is TGTGCCAGCAATCCGGGAGGGCCCTACAATGAGCAGTTCTTC.

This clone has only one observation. CDR3 in DNA: TGTGCCAGCAGCTGGGGACAGGGGGCGCCGGGGTACAATGAGCAGTTCTTC. It specifies CASSWGQGAPGYNEQFF. The chain has TRBV13 and TRBJ2-1; 12 bases agree with TRBD1. The V gene end was trimmed by 4 bases and the J gene end by 4 bases; junction bases not matched to a gene: 8. The CDR3 runs 17 residues. CDR1 and CDR2 (germline): PRHDT, FYEKMQ (reference sequence).

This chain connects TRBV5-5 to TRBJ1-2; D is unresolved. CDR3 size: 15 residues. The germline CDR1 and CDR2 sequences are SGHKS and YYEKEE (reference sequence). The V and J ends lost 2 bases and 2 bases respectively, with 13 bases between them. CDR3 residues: CASSLWPRENYGYTF. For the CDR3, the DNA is TGTGCCAGCAGCTTATGGCCGCGGGAGAACTATGGCTACACCTTC.

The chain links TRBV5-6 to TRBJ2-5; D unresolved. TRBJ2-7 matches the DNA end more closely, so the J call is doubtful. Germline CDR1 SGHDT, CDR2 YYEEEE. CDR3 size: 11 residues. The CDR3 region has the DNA TGTGCCAGCAGCAGGTTTTACGAGCAGTACTTC. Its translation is CASSRFYEQYF.

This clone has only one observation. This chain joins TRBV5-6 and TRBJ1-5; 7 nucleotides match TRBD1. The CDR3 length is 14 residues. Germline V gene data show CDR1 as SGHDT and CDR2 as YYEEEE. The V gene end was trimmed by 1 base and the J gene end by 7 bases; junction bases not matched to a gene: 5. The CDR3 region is CASSLPGGNQPQHF. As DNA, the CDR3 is TGTGCCAGCAGCTTGCCAGGGGGAAACCAGCCCCAGCATTTT.

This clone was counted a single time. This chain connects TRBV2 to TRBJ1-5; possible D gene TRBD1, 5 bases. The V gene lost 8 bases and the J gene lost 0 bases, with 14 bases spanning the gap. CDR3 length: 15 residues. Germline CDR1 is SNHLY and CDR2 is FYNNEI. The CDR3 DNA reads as TGTGCCAGCGGCTCGGGGGAATATAGCAATCAGCCCCAGCATTTT. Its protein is CASGSGEYSNQPQHF.

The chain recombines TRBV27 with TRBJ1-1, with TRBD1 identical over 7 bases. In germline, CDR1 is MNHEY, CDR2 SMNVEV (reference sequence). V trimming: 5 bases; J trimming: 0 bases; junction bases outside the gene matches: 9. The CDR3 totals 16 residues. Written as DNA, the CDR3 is TGTGCCAGCAGTCCCCTGCAGGGGGGAATGAACACTGAAGCTTTCTTT. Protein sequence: CASSPLQGGMNTEAFF.

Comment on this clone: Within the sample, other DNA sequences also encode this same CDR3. This chain's CDR3 is CASSLGGSTDTQYF. The CDR3 coding sequence is TGTGCCAGCAGTCTCGGGGGGAGCACAGATACGCAGTATTTT. This chain uses TRBV28 with TRBJ2-3; 7 nucleotides match TRBD2. V dropped 5 bases and J dropped 0; count of bases not matched to a gene: 2. This CDR3 is 14 amino acids long. Germline CDR1 and CDR2: MDHEN and SYDVKM.

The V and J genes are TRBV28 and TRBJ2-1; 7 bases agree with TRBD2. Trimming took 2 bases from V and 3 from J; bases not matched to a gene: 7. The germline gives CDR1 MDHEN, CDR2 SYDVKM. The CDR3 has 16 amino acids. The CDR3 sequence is CASSLPRAGSYNEQFF. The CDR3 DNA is TGTGCCAGCAGTTTACCGCGAGCGGGAAGCTACAATGAGCAGTTCTTC.

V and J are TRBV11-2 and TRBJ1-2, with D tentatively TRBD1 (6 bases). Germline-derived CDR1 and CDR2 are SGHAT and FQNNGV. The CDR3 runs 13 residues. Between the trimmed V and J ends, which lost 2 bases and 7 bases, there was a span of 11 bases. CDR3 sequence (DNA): TGTGCCAGCAGCTTAATGGGGGACACTGGCTACACCTTC. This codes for CASSLMGDTGYTF.

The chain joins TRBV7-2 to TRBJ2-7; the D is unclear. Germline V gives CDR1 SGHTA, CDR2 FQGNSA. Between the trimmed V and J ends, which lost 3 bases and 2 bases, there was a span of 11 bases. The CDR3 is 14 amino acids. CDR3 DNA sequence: TGTGCCAGCAGCTTCGGTCAGGATACCTACGAGCAGTACTTC. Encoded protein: CASSFGQDTYEQYF.

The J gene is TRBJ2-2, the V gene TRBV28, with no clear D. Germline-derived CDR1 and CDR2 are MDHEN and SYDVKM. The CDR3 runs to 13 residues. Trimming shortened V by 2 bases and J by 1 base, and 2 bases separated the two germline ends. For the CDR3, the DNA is TGTGCCAGCAGTTTAATGAACACCGGGGAGCTGTTTTTT. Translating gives CASSLMNTGELFF.

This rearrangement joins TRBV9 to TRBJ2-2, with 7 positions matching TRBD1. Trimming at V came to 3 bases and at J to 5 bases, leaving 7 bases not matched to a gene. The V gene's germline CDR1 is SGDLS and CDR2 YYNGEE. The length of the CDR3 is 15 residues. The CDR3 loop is CASSGTTGQTGELFF. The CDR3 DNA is TGTGCCAGCAGCGGTACGACAGGGCAAACCGGGGAGCTGTTTTTT.

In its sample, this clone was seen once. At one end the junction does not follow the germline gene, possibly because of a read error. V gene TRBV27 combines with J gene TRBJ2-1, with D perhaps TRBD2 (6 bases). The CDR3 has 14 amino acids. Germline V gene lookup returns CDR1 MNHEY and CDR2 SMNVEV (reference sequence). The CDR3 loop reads CASSPRDSDNEQFF. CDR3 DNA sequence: TGTGCCAGCAGTCCCCGGGACTCCGACAATGAGCAGTTCTTC.

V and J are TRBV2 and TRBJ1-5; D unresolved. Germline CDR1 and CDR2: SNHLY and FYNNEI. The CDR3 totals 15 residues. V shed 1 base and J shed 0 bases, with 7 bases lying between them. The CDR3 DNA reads TGTGCCAGCAGTGAAGAGCATCATAGCAATCAGCCCCAGCATTTT. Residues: CASSEEHHSNQPQHF.